This T cell receptor beta chain was identified during a study of T cells in Graves' hyperthyroidism and ophthalmopathy. Study-level background: The authors collected peripheral blood at initial diagnosis, before any treatment.

Researchers took RNA transcripts and amplified the TCR beta CDR3 regions from them. First-round RT-PCR with HTBI primers amplified the TCR CDR3 region. Via MiXCR, TCRdb re-called the multiplex PCR reads, giving one row per CDR3 protein. The data hold hundreds of thousands of distinct CDR3 sequences, with around 15% observed a single time. With duration under 3 months, ophthalmopathy was active: Clinical Activity Score at least 3, NOSPECS at least 4. Per the germline V gene, CDR1 is MNHEY and CDR2 is SVGEGT. The CDR3 length is 13 residues. The V gene lost 8 bases and the J gene lost 6 bases, with 17 bases spanning the gap.

The genes are TRBV6-2 or TRBV6-3 and TRBJ2-7; D possibly corresponds to TRBD2 (5 bases). This sequence originates from a man aged 45-60 years with Graves' ophthalmopathy. Material for sequencing was blood. CDR3 sequence reads: CASGPLGDCEQYF. The CDR3 bases are TGTGCCAGCGGTCCCTTGGGAGACTGCGAGCAGTACTTC.